The present entry profiles one TCR beta chain with its context. What it recognizes is unknown. TCRdb recomputed calls from the RT-PCR reads with MiXCR, one row per CDR3 protein. The table has 500,000 to 550,000 distinct CDR3 sequences, more than 7% seen once; the top ten hold under 15%. The data are from a study of response to subunit inactivated influenza vaccine. Findings of the study overall: Only a handful of new T cells, the authors suggested, are recruited with each seasonal influenza vaccination.

V was cut by 4 bases and J by 7 bases, with 20 bases left in between. CDR3 size: 15 residues. Germline lookup yields CDR1 SGHRS and CDR2 YFSETQ. The rearrangement joins TRBV5-1 to TRBJ1-2; no clear D gene. This sample comprised PBMCs from blood, obtained less than 30 months after vaccination. This TCR was sampled from a man aged 45 to 75 who received an inactivated influenza vaccine. The DNA for the CDR3 is TGCGCCAGCAGCAATGAGGCGGCTAGCAGGATTGGCTACACCTTC. It encodes CASSNEAASRIGYTF.